These 7 T cell receptor beta chains were sequenced from one sample in a study of post-analysis software for immune sequencing data (dated by TCRdb to the mid-2010s). The paper as a whole reports these results and caveats: Several TRBV segments, including TRBV5-6, TRBV5-1 and TRBV20-1, were significantly more frequent in patients than controls.

These receptors' targets are unknown. Preparation of the library involved PCR. Sequenced using an Illumina HiSeq 2500. To reduce PCR and sequencing biases, unique molecular identifiers were built into the TCR beta cDNA libraries. The raw public reads went through TCRdb reprocessing: fastp at Q25, MiXCR clone calling, in-frame beta chains kept. Duplicate CDR3 protein sequences are folded into a single record with the most common DNA and genes. This sample holds 820,000 or so distinct CDR3 sequences; 53% were observed only once. The top ten hold 4.6% of the sample. The sequenced sample consisted of blood. The receptors stem from a girl aged 5 to 17 with multiple sclerosis.

V gene TRBV15 combines with J gene TRBJ2-3; possibly TRBD1 for D (7 bases). Deletions cut 4 bases from V and 2 bases from J, with 16 bases between. The CDR3 loop spans 16 amino acids. Germline loops: CDR1 LNHNV, CDR2 YYDKDF (reference sequence). In DNA, the CDR3 is TGTGCCACCAGCAACGGGGCAGGGGGGCTCACAGATACGCAGTATTTT. This gives the protein CATSNGAGGLTDTQYF.

The CDR3 is CASSASQVSEQYF. The CDR3, as DNA: TGTGCCAGCAGCGCCTCTCAGGTTTCCGAGCAGTACTTC. The chain employs TRBV9 and TRBJ2-7; no clear D. The CDR3 has 13 residues. The germline gives CDR1 SGDLS, CDR2 YYNGEE. Deletions cut 3 bases from V and 6 bases from J, with 13 bases between.

About this clonotype: One end of the junction is discordant with germline, which a read error may explain. This chain links TRBV6-5 with TRBJ2-3; 7 bases map to TRBD2. Germline CDR1 MNHEY, CDR2 SVGAGI. The CDR3 is made up of 15 amino acids. The CDR3: CAISEMAGGTDTQYF. In nucleotides, the CDR3 is TGTGCCATCAGTGAGATGGCGGGGGGCACAGATACGCAGTATTTT.

This clonotype was found a few times. The chain links TRBV7-9 to TRBJ2-5; TRBD1 matches 8 bases. The J call could be wrong; TRBJ2-7 is a better fit for the DNA end. Germline V gene data show CDR1 as SEHNR and CDR2 as FQNEAQ (reference sequence). The CDR3 covers 15 residues. CDR3 coding DNA: TGTGCCAGCAGCTCACGACAGGGGAGCTACTACGAGCAGTACTTC. Its translation is CASSSRQGSYYEQYF.

The gene calls are TRBV2 and TRBJ1-5; 7 bases map to TRBD1. Germline-derived CDR1 and CDR2 are SNHLY and FYNNEI. Germline trimming cut 8 bases from V and 2 bases from J; bases unmatched to any gene: 12. This CDR3 region has 16 residues. CDR3 amino acids: CASGGRQGGGNQPQHF. CDR3 bases: TGTGCCAGCGGGGGGCGACAGGGTGGAGGCAATCAGCCCCAGCATTTT.

This clonotype was picked up a small number of times. The gene calls are TRBV5-1 and TRBJ1-1; D unresolved. Germline V gene data show CDR1 as SGHRS and CDR2 as YFSETQ. Trimming removed 0 bases at V and 0 bases at J, with 9 bases between. This CDR3 region has 15 residues. The CDR3 protein is CASSLEGSMNTEAFF. DNA of the CDR3: TGCGCCAGCAGCTTGGAAGGCAGCATGAACACTGAAGCTTTCTTT. The whole variable domain, filled in from reference TRBV5-1 and TRBJ1-1, reads KAGVTQTPRYLIKTRGQQVTLSCSPISGHRSVSWYQQTPGQGLQFLFEYFSETQRNKGNFPGRFSGRQFSNSRSEMNVSTLELGDSALYLCASSLEGSMNTEAFFGQGTRLTVV.

The genes are TRBV12-3 or TRBV12-4 and TRBJ1-2, with TRBD1 matching over 7 bases. The trim removed 9 bases at V and 2 bases at J, leaving 15 bases unmatched. The CDR3 runs to 16 residues. The CDR3 here is CASSRAGQSKNYGYTF. DNA of the CDR3: TGTGCCAGTAGTCGAGCGGGACAGTCAAAAAACTATGGCTACACCTTC.